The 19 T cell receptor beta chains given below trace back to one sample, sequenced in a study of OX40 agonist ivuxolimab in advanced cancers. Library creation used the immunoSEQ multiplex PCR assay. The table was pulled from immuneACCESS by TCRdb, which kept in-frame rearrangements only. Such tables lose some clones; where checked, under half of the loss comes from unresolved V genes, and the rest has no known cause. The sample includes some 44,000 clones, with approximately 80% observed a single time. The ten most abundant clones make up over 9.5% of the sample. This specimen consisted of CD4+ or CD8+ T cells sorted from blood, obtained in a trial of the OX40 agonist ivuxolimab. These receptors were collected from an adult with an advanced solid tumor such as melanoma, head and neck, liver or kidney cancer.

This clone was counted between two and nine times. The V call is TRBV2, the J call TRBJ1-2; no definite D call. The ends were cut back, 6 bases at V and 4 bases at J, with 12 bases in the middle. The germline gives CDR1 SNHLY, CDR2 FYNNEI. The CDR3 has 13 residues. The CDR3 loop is CASSRINSYGYTF. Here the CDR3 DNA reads TGTGCCAGCAGCCGAATCAACAGCTATGGCTACACCTTC.

The CDR3 spells CASSPGTGSSGANVLTF. The CDR3 DNA reads as TGTGCCAGCAGCCCCGGGACAGGCTCCTCTGGGGCCAACGTCCTGACTTTC. The chain is built from TRBV5-4 and TRBJ2-6; 8 bases are a match to TRBD1. Trimming took 4 bases from V and 0 from J; bases not matched to a gene: 6. This CDR3 contains 17 residues. CDR1 is SGHNT and CDR2 is YYREEE in the germline V gene (reference sequence).

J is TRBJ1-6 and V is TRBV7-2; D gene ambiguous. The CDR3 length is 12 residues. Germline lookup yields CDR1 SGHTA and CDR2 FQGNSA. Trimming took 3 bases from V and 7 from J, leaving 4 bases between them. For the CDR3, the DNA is TGTGCCAGCAGCTTTAAGAATTCACCCCTCCACTTT. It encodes CASSFKNSPLHF.

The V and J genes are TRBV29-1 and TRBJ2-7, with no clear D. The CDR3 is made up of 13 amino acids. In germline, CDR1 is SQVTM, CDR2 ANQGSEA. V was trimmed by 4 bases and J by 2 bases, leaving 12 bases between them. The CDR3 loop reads CSVVTDETYEQYF. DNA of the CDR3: TGCAGCGTTGTAACCGACGAAACCTACGAGCAGTACTTC.

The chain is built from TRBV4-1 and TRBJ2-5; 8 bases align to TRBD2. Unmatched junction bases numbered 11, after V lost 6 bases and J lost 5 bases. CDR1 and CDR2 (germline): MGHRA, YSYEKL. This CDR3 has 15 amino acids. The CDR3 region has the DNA TGCGCCAGCAGGGCCGGGACTAGTCACGGGGAGACCCAGTACTTC. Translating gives CASRAGTSHGETQYF.

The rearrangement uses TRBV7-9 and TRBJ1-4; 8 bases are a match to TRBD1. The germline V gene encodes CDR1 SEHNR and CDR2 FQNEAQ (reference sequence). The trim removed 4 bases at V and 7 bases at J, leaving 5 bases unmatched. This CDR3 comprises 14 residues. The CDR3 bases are TGTGCCAGCAGCTCCGGGACAGGCCGTGAAAAACTGTTTTTT. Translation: CASSSGTGREKLFF.

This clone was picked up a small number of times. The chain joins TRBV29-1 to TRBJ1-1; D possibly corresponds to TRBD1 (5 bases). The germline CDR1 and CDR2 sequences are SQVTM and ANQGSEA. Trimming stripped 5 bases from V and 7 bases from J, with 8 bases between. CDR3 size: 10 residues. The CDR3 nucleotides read TGCAGCGTTTGGGGGATTGAAGCTTTCTTT. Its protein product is CSVWGIEAFF.

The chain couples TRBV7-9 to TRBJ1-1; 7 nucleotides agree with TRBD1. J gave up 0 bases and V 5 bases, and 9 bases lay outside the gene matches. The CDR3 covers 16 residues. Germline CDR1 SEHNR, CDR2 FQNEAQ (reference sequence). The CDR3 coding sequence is TGTGCCAGCAGCCCCCGGACAGGTGCCATGAACACTGAAGCTTTCTTT. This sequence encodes CASSPRTGAMNTEAFF.

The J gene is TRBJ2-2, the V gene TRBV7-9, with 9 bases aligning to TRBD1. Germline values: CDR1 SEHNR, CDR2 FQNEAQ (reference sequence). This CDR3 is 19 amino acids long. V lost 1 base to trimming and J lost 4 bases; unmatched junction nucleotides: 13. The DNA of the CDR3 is TGTGCCAGCAGCTTAGGGGAAGTAGGACAGGGGCGAACCACCGGGGAGCTGTTTTTT. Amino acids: CASSLGEVGQGRTTGELFF.

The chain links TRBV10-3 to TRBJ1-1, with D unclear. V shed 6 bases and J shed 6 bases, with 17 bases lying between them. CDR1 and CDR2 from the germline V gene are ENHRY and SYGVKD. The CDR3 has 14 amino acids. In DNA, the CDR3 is TGTGCCATCAGCCTAGGAGGAGGAAACGCTGAAGCTTTCTTT. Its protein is CAISLGGGNAEAFF.

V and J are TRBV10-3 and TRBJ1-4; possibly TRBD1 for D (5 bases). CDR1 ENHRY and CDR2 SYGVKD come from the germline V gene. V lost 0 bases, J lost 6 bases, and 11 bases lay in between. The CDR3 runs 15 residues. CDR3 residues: CAISESGDAYEKLFF. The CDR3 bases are TGTGCCATCAGTGAGTCCGGGGACGCTTATGAAAAACTGTTTTTT.

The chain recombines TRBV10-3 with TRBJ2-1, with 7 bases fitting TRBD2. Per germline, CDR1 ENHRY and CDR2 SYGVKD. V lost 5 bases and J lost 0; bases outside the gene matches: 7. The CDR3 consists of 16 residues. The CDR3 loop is CAISTISGPSYNEQFF. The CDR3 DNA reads TGTGCCATCAGTACCATTAGCGGGCCCTCCTACAATGAGCAGTTCTTC.

The chain's CDR3 is CASSPTASGGYNEQFF. The CDR3 DNA follows: TGCGCCAGCTCCCCAACCGCTAGCGGGGGCTACAATGAGCAGTTCTTC. The chain couples TRBV10-1 to TRBJ2-1; the match to TRBD2 covers 10 bases. Germline V gives CDR1 WNHNN, CDR2 SYGVQD (reference sequence). V was clipped by 8 bases and J by 3 bases; unmatched bases: 10. The CDR3 has 16 residues.

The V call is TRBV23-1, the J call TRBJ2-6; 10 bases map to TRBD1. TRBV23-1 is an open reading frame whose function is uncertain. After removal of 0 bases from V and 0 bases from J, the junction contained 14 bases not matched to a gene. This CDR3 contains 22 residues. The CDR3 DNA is TGCGCCAGCAGTCAATCAGTATCCTCCGGACAGGGGGTTAGCTCTGGGGCCAACGTCCTGACTTTC. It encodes CASSQSVSSGQGVSSGANVLTF.

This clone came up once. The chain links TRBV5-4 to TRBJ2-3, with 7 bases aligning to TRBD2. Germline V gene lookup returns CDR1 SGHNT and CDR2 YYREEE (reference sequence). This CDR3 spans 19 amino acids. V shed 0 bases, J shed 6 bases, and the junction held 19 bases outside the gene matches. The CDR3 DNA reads TGTGCCAGCAGCTTGGATATCGGAAGCGGGGCCCAAGACGTGGATACGCAGTATTTT. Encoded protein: CASSLDIGSGAQDVDTQYF.

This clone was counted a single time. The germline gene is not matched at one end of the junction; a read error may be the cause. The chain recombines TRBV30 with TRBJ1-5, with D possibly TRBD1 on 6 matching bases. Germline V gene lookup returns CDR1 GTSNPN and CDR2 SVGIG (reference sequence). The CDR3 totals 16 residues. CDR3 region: CAWTYLNRDRNQPQHF. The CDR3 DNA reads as TGTGCTTGGACTTACCTTAACAGGGATCGCAATCAGCCCCAGCATTTT.

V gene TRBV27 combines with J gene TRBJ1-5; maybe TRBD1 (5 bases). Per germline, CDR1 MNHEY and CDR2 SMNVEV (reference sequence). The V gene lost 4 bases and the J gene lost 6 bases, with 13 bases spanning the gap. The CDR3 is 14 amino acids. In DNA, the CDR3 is TGTGCCAGCAGTTCGGGACGGGCGCGTCAGCCCCAGCATTTT. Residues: CASSSGRARQPQHF.

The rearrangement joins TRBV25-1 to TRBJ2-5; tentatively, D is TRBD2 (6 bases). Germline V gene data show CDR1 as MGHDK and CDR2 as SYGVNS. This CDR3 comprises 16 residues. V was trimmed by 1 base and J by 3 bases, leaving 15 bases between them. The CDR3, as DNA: TGTGCCAGCAGTGAATTAAGTAGCGGCATTGAAGAGACCCAGTACTTC. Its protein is CASSELSSGIEETQYF. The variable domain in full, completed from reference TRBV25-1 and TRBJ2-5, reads EADIYQTPRYLVIGTGKKITLECSQTMGHDKMYWYQQDPGMELHLIHYSYGVNSTEKGDLSSESTVSRIRTEHFPLTLESARPSHTSQYLCASSELSSGIEETQYFGPGTRLLVL.

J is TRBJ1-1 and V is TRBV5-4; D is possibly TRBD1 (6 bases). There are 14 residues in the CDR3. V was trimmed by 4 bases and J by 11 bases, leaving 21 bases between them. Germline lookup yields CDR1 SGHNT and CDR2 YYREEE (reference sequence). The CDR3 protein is CASSPPLQGTPAFF. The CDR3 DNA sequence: TGTGCCAGCAGCCCGCCGCTTCAGGGGACTCCCGCTTTCTTT.